The clone carrying this T cell receptor beta chain turned up a few times. The CDR3 loop spans 17 amino acids. V lost 3 bases to trimming and J lost 1 base; unmatched junction nucleotides: 9. Germline assignment: CDR1 SNHLY and CDR2 FYNNEI. In the authors' workflow: Quantification of nucleated cells was approximated via reference gene primer amplification. TCRdb keeps only in-frame clones here, not all; method: immunoSEQ multiplex PCR. D and trimming were read from the DNA, whereas the V and J calls and clone size are those reported in that table. In the table there are around 100,000 clones, about nine tenths of which are singletons. This sample stems from a study of blood T cell repertoires in COVID-19. Study as a whole: Sites in the United States, Italy and Spain provided acute and convalescent COVID-19 samples. Sources were T cells, B-cell-depleted T cells, or PBMCs; the material itself was cDNA or gDNA.

The sample comprised peripheral blood. This TCR was sampled from a man aged 45-60 years with acute or convalescent COVID-19. The gene calls are TRBV2 and TRBJ2-5; 9 bases are shared with TRBD2. CDR3 in amino acids: CASSDVGLAGLQETQYF. The CDR3 DNA is TGTGCCAGCAGTGACGTAGGTCTAGCGGGGCTCCAAGAGACCCAGTACTTC.